This T cell receptor beta chain was identified in a study of T cell repertoires in cytomegalovirus infection. About the research overall: Public TCR beta signatures were indicative of both CMV infection and a matching HLA type. General observations from the study: CMV-specific TCR beta clonotypes restricted by HLA-C dominated the ex vivo response. Of the TCR beta families, the public ones yielded a cumulative frequency that identified carriers of CMV plus the relevant HLA.

Germline CDR1 is SGHVS and CDR2 is FQNEAQ. Deletions cut 5 bases from V and 6 bases from J, with 13 bases between. This CDR3 region has 13 residues. This clonotype was seen a handful of times. Its antigen is still unknown. Each CDR3 protein is one row after TCRdb ran MiXCR on the reads. The table has around 630,000 distinct CDR3 sequences, 24% seen once. Sample: CD8+ T cells from PBMCs. This TCR derives from a human donor in good health (CMV status not recorded). Some clones in this sample may be carry-over from other donors' samples. This rearrangement joins TRBV7-8 to TRBJ1-1; D remains ambiguous. CDR3 in DNA: TGTGCCAGCAGCCTGTCAATACGGGCTGAAGCTTTCTTT. This encodes CASSLSIRAEAFF.